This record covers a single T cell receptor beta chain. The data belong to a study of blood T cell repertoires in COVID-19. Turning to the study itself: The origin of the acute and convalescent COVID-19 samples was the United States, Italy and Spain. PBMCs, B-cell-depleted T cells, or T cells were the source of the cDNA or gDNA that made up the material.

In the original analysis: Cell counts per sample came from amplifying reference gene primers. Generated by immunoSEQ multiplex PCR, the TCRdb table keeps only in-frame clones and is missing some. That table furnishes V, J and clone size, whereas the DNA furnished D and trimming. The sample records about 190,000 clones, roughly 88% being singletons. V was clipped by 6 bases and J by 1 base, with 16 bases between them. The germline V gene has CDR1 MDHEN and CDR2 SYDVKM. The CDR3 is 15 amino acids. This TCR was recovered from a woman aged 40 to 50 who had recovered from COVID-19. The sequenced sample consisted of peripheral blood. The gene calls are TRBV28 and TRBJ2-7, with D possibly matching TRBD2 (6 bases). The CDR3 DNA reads TGTGCCAGCAGCCCTCGACTAGTTGTTTCCTACGAGCAGTACTTC. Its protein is CASSPRLVVSYEQYF.